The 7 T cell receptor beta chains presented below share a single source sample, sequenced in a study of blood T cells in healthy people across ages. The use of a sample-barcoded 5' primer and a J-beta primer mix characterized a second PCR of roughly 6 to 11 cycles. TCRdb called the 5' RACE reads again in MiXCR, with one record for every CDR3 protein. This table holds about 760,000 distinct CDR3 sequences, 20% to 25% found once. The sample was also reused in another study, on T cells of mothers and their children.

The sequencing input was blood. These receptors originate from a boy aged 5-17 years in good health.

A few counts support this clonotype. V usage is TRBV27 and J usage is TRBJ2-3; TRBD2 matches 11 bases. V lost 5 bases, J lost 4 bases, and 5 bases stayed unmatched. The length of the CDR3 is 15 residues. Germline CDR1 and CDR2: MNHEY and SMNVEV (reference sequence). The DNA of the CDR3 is TGTGCCAGCAGTAGCTCGACTAGCGGGGCAGATACGCAGTATTTT. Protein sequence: CASSSSTSGADTQYF.

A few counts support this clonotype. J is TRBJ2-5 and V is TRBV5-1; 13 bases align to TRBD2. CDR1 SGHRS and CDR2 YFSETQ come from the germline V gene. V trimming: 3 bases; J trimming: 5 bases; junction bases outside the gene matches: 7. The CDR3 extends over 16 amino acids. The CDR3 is CASSYGLAGASETQYF. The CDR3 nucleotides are TGCGCCAGCAGCTATGGACTAGCGGGAGCCTCCGAGACCCAGTACTTC.

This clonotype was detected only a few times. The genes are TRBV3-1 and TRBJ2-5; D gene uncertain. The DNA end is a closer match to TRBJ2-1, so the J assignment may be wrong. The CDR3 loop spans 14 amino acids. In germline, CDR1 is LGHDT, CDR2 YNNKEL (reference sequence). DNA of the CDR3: TGTGCCAGCAGCCCCCGGGTCAGCTACAATGAGCAGTTCTTC. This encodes CASSPRVSYNEQFF.

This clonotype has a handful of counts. CDR3 DNA sequence: TGTGCCAGCAGCGACAGCACGGCGGGAAACACCATATATTTT. It is translated as CASSDSTAGNTIYF. V usage is TRBV7-9 and J usage is TRBJ1-3, with D tentatively TRBD1 (5 bases). Trimming took 5 bases from V and 4 from J, leaving 12 bases between them. There are 14 residues in the CDR3. Germline V gene lookup returns CDR1 SEHNR and CDR2 FQNEAQ (reference sequence).

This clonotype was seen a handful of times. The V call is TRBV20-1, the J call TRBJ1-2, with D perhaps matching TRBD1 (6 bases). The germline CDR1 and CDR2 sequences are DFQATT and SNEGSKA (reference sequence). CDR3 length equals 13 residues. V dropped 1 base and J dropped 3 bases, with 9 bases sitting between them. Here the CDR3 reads CSARARQDYGYTF. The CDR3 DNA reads TGCAGTGCTAGAGCTCGACAGGACTATGGCTACACCTTC.

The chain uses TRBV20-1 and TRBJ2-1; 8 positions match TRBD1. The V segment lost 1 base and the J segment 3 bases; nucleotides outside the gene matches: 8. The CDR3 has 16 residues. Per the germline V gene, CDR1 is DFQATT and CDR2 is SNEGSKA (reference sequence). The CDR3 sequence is CSARGAGGENYNEQFF. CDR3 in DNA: TGCAGTGCTAGAGGAGCAGGGGGCGAAAACTACAATGAGCAGTTCTTC.

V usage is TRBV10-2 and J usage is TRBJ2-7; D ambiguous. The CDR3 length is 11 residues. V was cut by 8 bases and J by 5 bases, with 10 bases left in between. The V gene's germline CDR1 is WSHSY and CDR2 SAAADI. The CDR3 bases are TGCGCCAGCGCAAGGGTCAACGAGCAGTACTTC. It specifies CASARVNEQYF.